This TCR beta chain was identified during a study of T-cell reconstitution after alpha-beta-depleted transplantation in children. Overall study results and limits: One year post-transplant, T-cell counts and diversity were largely derived from T cells produced anew. Several patients had high TCRbeta diversity at day 60; it came from surviving recipient T cells and thymic progenitors. It was reported that alpha-beta T cells came from several hundred expanded graft clones (about two months after transplant).

Using unique molecular identifiers, the investigators prepared the TCRbeta library. In TCRdb, the PCR reads were re-called with MiXCR into one record per CDR3 protein. Here the sample spans 780,000 or so distinct CDR3 sequences, about 16% being singletons. This clonotype has a count of ten or more. No antigen is known for it. The junction departs from germline at one end; a sequencing error may be responsible. This CDR3 has 13 residues. This chain links TRBV12-3 or TRBV12-4 with TRBJ2-7; TRBD1 is a possible D gene (6 bases). The specimen was PBMCs, mostly from graft donor cells, collected 360 days after TCRalphabeta/CD19-depleted stem cell transplant. This sequence originates from a male patient younger than 18 who had a stem cell transplant for acute lymphoblastic leukemia, so the T cells may come from the graft donor. CDR3 nucleotides: TGCGCCAGCAGCTTCAGGGGCGGATACGAGCAGTACTTC. Its protein is CASSFRGGYEQYF.